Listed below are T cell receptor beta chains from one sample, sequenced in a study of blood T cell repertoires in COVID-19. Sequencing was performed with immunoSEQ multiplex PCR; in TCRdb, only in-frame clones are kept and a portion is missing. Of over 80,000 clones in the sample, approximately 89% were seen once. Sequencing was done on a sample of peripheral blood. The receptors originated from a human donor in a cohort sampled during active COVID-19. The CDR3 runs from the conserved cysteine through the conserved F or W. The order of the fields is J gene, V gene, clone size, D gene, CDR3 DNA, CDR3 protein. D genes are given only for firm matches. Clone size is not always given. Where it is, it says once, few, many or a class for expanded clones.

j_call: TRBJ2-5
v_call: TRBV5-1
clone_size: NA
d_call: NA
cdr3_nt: TGCGCCAGCAGCCCGGTACAGGGTGGAGAAGAGACCCAGTACTTC
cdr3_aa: CASSPVQGGEETQYF

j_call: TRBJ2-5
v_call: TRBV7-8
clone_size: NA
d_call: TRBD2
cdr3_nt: TGTGCCAGCAGCTTAGGCCCCGAACTAGCGGGAGAGACCCAGTACTTC
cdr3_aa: CASSLGPELAGETQYF

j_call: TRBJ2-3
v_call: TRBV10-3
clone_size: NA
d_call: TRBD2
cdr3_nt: TGTGCCATCAGTGAGTTAGCGGGAGAAGCAGATACGCAGTATTTT
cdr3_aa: CAISELAGEADTQYF

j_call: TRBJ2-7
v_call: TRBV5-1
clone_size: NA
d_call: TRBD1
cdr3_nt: TGCGCCAGCAAGACAGGGTTGGGCGAGCAGTACTTC
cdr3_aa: CASKTGLGEQYF

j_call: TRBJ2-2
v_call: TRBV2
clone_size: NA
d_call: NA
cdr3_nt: TGTGCCAGCAGTGAAGCAAGAGATGCCGGGGAGCTGTTTTTT
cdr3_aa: CASSEARDAGELFF

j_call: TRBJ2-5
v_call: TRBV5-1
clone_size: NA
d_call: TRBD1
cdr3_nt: TGCGCCAGCAGCCCGGCCGGGACAGGGGCAGAGACCCAGTACTTC
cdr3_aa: CASSPAGTGAETQYF

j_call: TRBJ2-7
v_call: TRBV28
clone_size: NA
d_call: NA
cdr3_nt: TGTGCCAGCAGTTTATTTAGTTTTCCCTACGAGCAGTACTTC
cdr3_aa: CASSLFSFPYEQYF

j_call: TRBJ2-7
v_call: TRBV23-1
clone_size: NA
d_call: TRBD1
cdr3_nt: TGCGCCAGCAGTCAAAAATGGGACAGTACCTACGAGCAGTACTTC
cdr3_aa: CASSQKWDSTYEQYF

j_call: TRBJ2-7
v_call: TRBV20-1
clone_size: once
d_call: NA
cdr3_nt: TGCAGTGCTAGTAGGGGGGAGGGCGGCTCCTACGAGCAGTACTTC
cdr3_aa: CSASRGEGGSYEQYF

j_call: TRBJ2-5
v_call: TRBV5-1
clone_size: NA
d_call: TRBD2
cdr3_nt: TGCGCCAGCAGCCCGATTTCGAGTGGACTAGCGGAGTACCAAGAGACCCAGTACTTC
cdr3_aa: CASSPISSGLAEYQETQYF

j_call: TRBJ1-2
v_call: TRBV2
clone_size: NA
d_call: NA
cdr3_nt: TGTGCCCCCCCGGGTCAGGGTTATGGCTACACCTTC
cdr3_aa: CAPPGQGYGYTF

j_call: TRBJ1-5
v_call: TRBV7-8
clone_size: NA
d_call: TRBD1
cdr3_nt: TGTGCCAGCAGCGCCCGGGACAGGTTCAATCAGCCCCAGCATTTT
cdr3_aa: CASSARDRFNQPQHF

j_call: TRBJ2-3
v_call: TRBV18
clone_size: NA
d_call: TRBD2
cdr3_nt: TGTGCCAGCTCACCACGTGTATCACTAGCGGGAGCAGATACGCAGTATTTT
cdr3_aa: CASSPRVSLAGADTQYF

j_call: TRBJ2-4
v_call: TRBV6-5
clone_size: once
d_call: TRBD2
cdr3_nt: TGTGCCAGCAGGGGGGGGGTGACGGACCAAAACATTCAGTACTTC
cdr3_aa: CASRGGVTDQNIQYF

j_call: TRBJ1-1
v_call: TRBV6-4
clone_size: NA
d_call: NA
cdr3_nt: TGTGCCAGCAGGGAGACAGGGAACACTGAAGCTTTCTTT
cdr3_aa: CASRETGNTEAFF

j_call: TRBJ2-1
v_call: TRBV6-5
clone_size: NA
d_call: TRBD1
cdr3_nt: TGTGCCAGCAAGGGGGACAGATCTTACAATGAGCAGTTCTTC
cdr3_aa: CASKGDRSYNEQFF

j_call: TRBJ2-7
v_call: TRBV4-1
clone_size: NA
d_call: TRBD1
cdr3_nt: TGCGCCAGCAGCCTTTACGTCGGGACAGACGAGCAGTACTTC
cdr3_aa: CASSLYVGTDEQYF

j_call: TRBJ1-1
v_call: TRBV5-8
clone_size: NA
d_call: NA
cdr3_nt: TGTGCCAGCAGCTTTCGGCAGACTGGGACTGAAGCTTTCTTT
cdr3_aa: CASSFRQTGTEAFF

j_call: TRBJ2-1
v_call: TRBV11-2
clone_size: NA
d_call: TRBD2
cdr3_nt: TGTGCCAGCAGCTTAGAGAGGACTAGTACCAATGAGCAGTTCTTC
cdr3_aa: CASSLERTSTNEQFF

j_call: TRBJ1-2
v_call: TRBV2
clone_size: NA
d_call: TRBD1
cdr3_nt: TGTGCCAGCACGATGGGGACAGGGGGTGGCTACACCTTC
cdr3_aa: CASTMGTGGGYTF

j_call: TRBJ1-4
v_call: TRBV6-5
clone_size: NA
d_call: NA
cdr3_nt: TGTGCCAGCAGTTACTCCGCCAGCGTTAATGAAAAACTGTTTTTT
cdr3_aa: CASSYSASVNEKLFF

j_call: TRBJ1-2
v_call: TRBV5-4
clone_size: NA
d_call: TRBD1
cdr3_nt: TGTGCCAGCAGCCTAACGGGACAGTCTTACTATGGCTACACCTTC
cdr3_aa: CASSLTGQSYYGYTF

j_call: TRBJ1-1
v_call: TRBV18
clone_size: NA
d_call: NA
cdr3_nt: TGTGCCAGCTCACCACCCCGGGAATCGCGGGGCACTGAAGCTTTCTTT
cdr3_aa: CASSPPRESRGTEAFF

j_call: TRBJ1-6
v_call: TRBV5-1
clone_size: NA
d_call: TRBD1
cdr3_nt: TGCGCCAGCAGTTGGGGACAGTCTAATTCACCCCTCCACTTT
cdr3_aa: CASSWGQSNSPLHF

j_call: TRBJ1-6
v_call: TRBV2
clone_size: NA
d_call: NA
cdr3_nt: TGTGCCAGCAGGGAGGGAAGGCTCTATAATTCACCCCTCCACTTT
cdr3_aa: CASREGRLYNSPLHF